This is a list of T cell receptor beta chains from one sample in a study of naive and memory T cell subsets. Each CDR3 protein is one row after TCRdb ran MiXCR on the UMI-ligation and nested PCR reads. The table lists about 25,000 distinct CDR3 sequences, around 5.2% of them singletons. The sequencing sample was made of blood. The receptors were gathered from an adult in good health. The CDR3 runs from the conserved cysteine through the conserved F or W. Each record gives: CDR3 DNA, CDR3 protein, J gene, CDR3 length, clone size, V gene, D gene. The D gene is left open where the match is weak. Clone size appears in some rows only: once, few, many, or a class for an expanded clone.

CDR3 DNA: TGTGCCAGGGAGCCCCTAGCGATCCAAGAGACCCAGTACTTC; CDR3 protein: CAREPLAIQETQYF; J gene: TRBJ2-5; CDR3 length: 14; clone size: many; V gene: TRBV7-9; D gene: NA
CDR3 DNA: TGTGCCAGCAGTGAAGAGGATAATTCACCCCTCCACTTT; CDR3 protein: CASSEEDNSPLHF; J gene: TRBJ1-6; CDR3 length: 13; clone size: NA; V gene: TRBV6-4; D gene: NA
CDR3 DNA: TGTGCCAGCAGCTTCTTGCGCGGGAGGTCCACCGGGGAGCTGTTTTTT; CDR3 protein: CASSFLRGRSTGELFF; J gene: TRBJ2-2; CDR3 length: 16; clone size: many; V gene: TRBV11-2; D gene: TRBD2
CDR3 DNA: TGTGCCAGCAACAAAGCCAGGGACAGGGGTACGAACACCGGGGAGCTGTTTTTT; CDR3 protein: CASNKARDRGTNTGELFF; J gene: TRBJ2-2; CDR3 length: 18; clone size: NA; V gene: TRBV13; D gene: TRBD1
CDR3 DNA: TGTGCCAGCACCCCAGGGGGCTGGGACACTGAAGCTTTCTTT; CDR3 protein: CASTPGGWDTEAFF; J gene: TRBJ1-1; CDR3 length: 14; clone size: many; V gene: TRBV7-2; D gene: TRBD1
CDR3 DNA: TGTGCCAGCTCACCATTGGCTGGGTACGAGCAGTACTTC; CDR3 protein: CASSPLAGYEQYF; J gene: TRBJ2-7; CDR3 length: 13; clone size: medium-sized; V gene: TRBV18; D gene: NA
CDR3 DNA: TGCAGTGCTAGAGATTGGGCGGGAGGGCCCCGGGAGACCCAGTACTTC; CDR3 protein: CSARDWAGGPRETQYF; J gene: TRBJ2-5; CDR3 length: 16; clone size: many; V gene: TRBV20-1; D gene: TRBD2
CDR3 DNA: TGTGCCAGTAGTATAGAAGGGTCCTACAATGAGCAGTTCTTC; CDR3 protein: CASSIEGSYNEQFF; J gene: TRBJ2-1; CDR3 length: 14; clone size: few; V gene: TRBV19; D gene: NA
CDR3 DNA: TGTGCCAGCGAGACACCCGAGAATCTAAACACTGAAGCTTTCTTT; CDR3 protein: CASETPENLNTEAFF; J gene: TRBJ1-1; CDR3 length: 15; clone size: many; V gene: TRBV6-2/TRBV6-3; D gene: NA
CDR3 DNA: TGCAGTGCTAGGGACAAGGGGATATGGGAGGATGGCTACACCTTC; CDR3 protein: CSARDKGIWEDGYTF; J gene: TRBJ1-2; CDR3 length: 15; clone size: many; V gene: TRBV20-1; D gene: NA
CDR3 DNA: TGTGCCAGCAGCCAAGAAGGGGATGGCAGCTCCTACGAGCAGTACTTC; CDR3 protein: CASSQEGDGSSYEQYF; J gene: TRBJ2-7; CDR3 length: 16; clone size: many; V gene: TRBV4-2; D gene: NA
CDR3 DNA: TGTGCCAGCTCACCGAAACAGGGGGACTATGGCTACACCTTC; CDR3 protein: CASSPKQGDYGYTF; J gene: TRBJ1-2; CDR3 length: 14; clone size: many; V gene: TRBV18; D gene: TRBD1
CDR3 DNA: TGTGCCAGCACCCTCACGGGACTCTACAATGAGCAGTTCTTC; CDR3 protein: CASTLTGLYNEQFF; J gene: TRBJ2-1; CDR3 length: 14; clone size: many; V gene: TRBV28; D gene: NA
CDR3 DNA: TGTGCCAGCAGCCCCGGGTTTACCGAGCAGTACTTC; CDR3 protein: CASSPGFTEQYF; J gene: TRBJ2-7; CDR3 length: 12; clone size: NA; V gene: TRBV6-5; D gene: NA
CDR3 DNA: TGTGCCAGCAGCGGACCCATAAGGACAGGGACCTACGAGCAGTACTTC; CDR3 protein: CASSGPIRTGTYEQYF; J gene: TRBJ2-7; CDR3 length: 16; clone size: many; V gene: TRBV28; D gene: TRBD1
CDR3 DNA: TGTGCCAGCAGTTACTCCCGACTAGGGACAGATACGCAGTATTTT; CDR3 protein: CASSYSRLGTDTQYF; J gene: TRBJ2-3; CDR3 length: 15; clone size: NA; V gene: TRBV6-2/TRBV6-3; D gene: NA
CDR3 DNA: TGCGCCAGCAGCCAAGAGTACAGCCGAGGGGAGCAGTACTTC; CDR3 protein: CASSQEYSRGEQYF; J gene: TRBJ2-7; CDR3 length: 14; clone size: medium-sized; V gene: TRBV4-3; D gene: NA
CDR3 DNA: TGCGCCAGCAGCCAAGTTTTACAGACTAACTATGGCTACACCTTC; CDR3 protein: CASSQVLQTNYGYTF; J gene: TRBJ1-2; CDR3 length: 15; clone size: many; V gene: TRBV4-1; D gene: NA
CDR3 DNA: TGTGCCAGCAGTTTAGGGGGGGGCTCTTCGCCCCTCCACTTT; CDR3 protein: CASSLGGGSSPLHF; J gene: TRBJ1-6; CDR3 length: 14; clone size: many; V gene: TRBV12-3/TRBV12-4; D gene: NA
CDR3 DNA: TGTGCCGCCACACAGGGGGGATGGGGCTACACCTTC; CDR3 protein: CAATQGGWGYTF; J gene: TRBJ1-2; CDR3 length: 12; clone size: many; V gene: TRBV28; D gene: TRBD1
CDR3 DNA: TGTGCCAGCAGCGTCGATAGCGGGAGGGGACCCTACGAGCAGTACTTC; CDR3 protein: CASSVDSGRGPYEQYF; J gene: TRBJ2-7; CDR3 length: 16; clone size: many; V gene: TRBV9; D gene: TRBD2
CDR3 DNA: TGTGCCAGCAGTCCCCGTCAGACCACAGATACGCAGTATTTT; CDR3 protein: CASSPRQTTDTQYF; J gene: TRBJ2-3; CDR3 length: 14; clone size: few; V gene: TRBV28; D gene: NA
CDR3 DNA: TGTGCCAGCAGCTTGGGACACCCTTATAGCAATCAGCCCCAGCATTTT; CDR3 protein: CASSLGHPYSNQPQHF; J gene: TRBJ1-5; CDR3 length: 16; clone size: NA; V gene: TRBV7-2; D gene: NA
CDR3 DNA: TGTGCCAGCAGCGGAACTAGCGGGATTTACAATGAGCAGTTCTTC; CDR3 protein: CASSGTSGIYNEQFF; J gene: TRBJ2-1; CDR3 length: 15; clone size: few; V gene: TRBV9; D gene: TRBD2
CDR3 DNA: TGTGCCAGCAGTTACTATAAACAGAGCAATCAGCCCCAGCATTTT; CDR3 protein: CASSYYKQSNQPQHF; J gene: TRBJ1-5; CDR3 length: 15; clone size: many; V gene: TRBV6-2/TRBV6-3; D gene: NA
CDR3 DNA: TGTGCCAGCAGTGAGCATTTGAACACTGAAGCTTTCTTT; CDR3 protein: CASSEHLNTEAFF; J gene: TRBJ1-1; CDR3 length: 13; clone size: many; V gene: TRBV6-1; D gene: NA
CDR3 DNA: TGTGCCAGCAGACGGGAGGTCCCCGGGGAGCTGTTTTTT; CDR3 protein: CASRREVPGELFF; J gene: TRBJ2-2; CDR3 length: 13; clone size: many; V gene: TRBV2; D gene: TRBD2
CDR3 DNA: TGCAGCGTGCTTCGACAGAATACTGGAAACACCATATATTTT; CDR3 protein: CSVLRQNTGNTIYF; J gene: TRBJ1-3; CDR3 length: 14; clone size: many; V gene: TRBV29-1; D gene: NA
CDR3 DNA: TGTGCCAGCAGCTTTAGAAATGAGCAGTTCTTC; CDR3 protein: CASSFRNEQFF; J gene: TRBJ2-1; CDR3 length: 11; clone size: many; V gene: TRBV7-2; D gene: NA
CDR3 DNA: TGTGCCAGCGGCGGGCGTGGGTCCGGTCGCTACAATGAGCAGTTCTTC; CDR3 protein: CASGGRGSGRYNEQFF; J gene: TRBJ2-1; CDR3 length: 16; clone size: many; V gene: TRBV28; D gene: NA
CDR3 DNA: TGTGCCAGCAGTTTGTTGGGCGACTTATACAATGAGCAGTTCTTC; CDR3 protein: CASSLLGDLYNEQFF; J gene: TRBJ2-1; CDR3 length: 15; clone size: many; V gene: TRBV27; D gene: NA
CDR3 DNA: TGTGCCAGCAGACTCTGGGACAGGGGACCCCCCTACAATGAGCAGTTCTTC; CDR3 protein: CASRLWDRGPPYNEQFF; J gene: TRBJ2-1; CDR3 length: 17; clone size: many; V gene: TRBV28; D gene: TRBD1
CDR3 DNA: TGCGCCAGCAGCCAATTCACGACAGGGGGCACTGAAGCTTTCTTT; CDR3 protein: CASSQFTTGGTEAFF; J gene: TRBJ1-1; CDR3 length: 15; clone size: many; V gene: TRBV4-3; D gene: TRBD1
CDR3 DNA: TGTGCCAGCAGCCCCACCGGGGACGGCTATGGCTACACCTTC; CDR3 protein: CASSPTGDGYGYTF; J gene: TRBJ1-2; CDR3 length: 14; clone size: many; V gene: TRBV9; D gene: NA
CDR3 DNA: TGTGCCAGCAGCTCGCGGTTGGTAGCGGGACAGGGCCGAGAGCTGTTTTTT; CDR3 protein: CASSSRLVAGQGRELFF; J gene: TRBJ2-2; CDR3 length: 17; clone size: many; V gene: TRBV7-2; D gene: NA
CDR3 DNA: TGCGCCAGCAGCTTCACTTCTAAAATACGCAATGAGCAGTTCTTC; CDR3 protein: CASSFTSKIRNEQFF; J gene: TRBJ2-1; CDR3 length: 15; clone size: few; V gene: TRBV5-1; D gene: NA
CDR3 DNA: TGCAGCGTTGACCCGACAGAGAATAACTATGGCTACACCTTC; CDR3 protein: CSVDPTENNYGYTF; J gene: TRBJ1-2; CDR3 length: 14; clone size: many; V gene: TRBV29-1; D gene: NA
CDR3 DNA: TGTGCCAGCAGCTTAGCGCTAGCGCACGAGCAGTACTTC; CDR3 protein: CASSLALAHEQYF; J gene: TRBJ2-7; CDR3 length: 13; clone size: medium-sized; V gene: TRBV7-9; D gene: NA
CDR3 DNA: TGTGCCAGCAGCTTAGCAGTCTGGAACACTGAAGCTTTCTTT; CDR3 protein: CASSLAVWNTEAFF; J gene: TRBJ1-1; CDR3 length: 14; clone size: NA; V gene: TRBV7-2; D gene: NA
CDR3 DNA: TGCAGTGCCCCGGGACTAGCGGGAGCTCGAACACTCGGTTTC; CDR3 protein: CSAPGLAGARTLGF; J gene: TRBJ2-7; CDR3 length: 14; clone size: many; V gene: TRBV20-1; D gene: TRBD2
CDR3 DNA: TGTGCCAGCAGAGTCAGGCTAGCGGGAGGGACCACCTACGAGCAGTACTTC; CDR3 protein: CASRVRLAGGTTYEQYF; J gene: TRBJ2-7; CDR3 length: 17; clone size: many; V gene: TRBV28; D gene: TRBD2
CDR3 DNA: TGCAGCGTTGGGGCCCGGACTAGCGGCTACGAGCAGTACTTC; CDR3 protein: CSVGARTSGYEQYF; J gene: TRBJ2-7; CDR3 length: 14; clone size: many; V gene: TRBV29-1; D gene: TRBD2
CDR3 DNA: TGTGCCAGCAGCCCTCGCCCGAGCGGGAGGCTTGGTGAGCAGTTCTTC; CDR3 protein: CASSPRPSGRLGEQFF; J gene: TRBJ2-1; CDR3 length: 16; clone size: NA; V gene: TRBV9; D gene: TRBD2
CDR3 DNA: TGTGCCAGCAGTTACGCCTTCCTAGCGGGAGGGTTCACAGATACGCAGTATTTT; CDR3 protein: CASSYAFLAGGFTDTQYF; J gene: TRBJ2-3; CDR3 length: 18; clone size: many; V gene: TRBV6-5; D gene: TRBD2
CDR3 DNA: TGTGCCAGCAGCCGCGGACTAGCGAGCGACACAGATACGCAGTATTTT; CDR3 protein: CASSRGLASDTDTQYF; J gene: TRBJ2-3; CDR3 length: 16; clone size: many; V gene: TRBV25-1; D gene: TRBD2
CDR3 DNA: TGTGCCAGCAGCTGGACTAGCGGGAGTGAAGAGCAGTACTTC; CDR3 protein: CASSWTSGSEEQYF; J gene: TRBJ2-7; CDR3 length: 14; clone size: many; V gene: TRBV3-1; D gene: TRBD2
CDR3 DNA: TGTGCCACCAGTGATTTTAGTACGGAGAGCTCCTACAATGAGCAGTTCTTC; CDR3 protein: CATSDFSTESSYNEQFF; J gene: TRBJ2-1; CDR3 length: 17; clone size: many; V gene: TRBV24-1; D gene: NA
CDR3 DNA: TGTGCCAGCAGTCCCCCGGGAGGGGGCTCCTACAATGAGCAGTTCTTC; CDR3 protein: CASSPPGGGSYNEQFF; J gene: TRBJ2-1; CDR3 length: 16; clone size: many; V gene: TRBV6-2/TRBV6-3; D gene: TRBD2
CDR3 DNA: TGTGCCAGCAGCTTAGTCGAAGGTGAAGCTTTCTTT; CDR3 protein: CASSLVEGEAFF; J gene: TRBJ1-1; CDR3 length: 12; clone size: few; V gene: TRBV13; D gene: NA
CDR3 DNA: TGTGCCAGCAGTTATCAACAGGGGATCTTGGGGAACACTGAAGCTTTCTTT; CDR3 protein: CASSYQQGILGNTEAFF; J gene: TRBJ1-1; CDR3 length: 17; clone size: many; V gene: TRBV6-2/TRBV6-3; D gene: TRBD1
CDR3 DNA: TGTGCCAGCAGCTCGCACTACGAGCAGTACTTC; CDR3 protein: CASSSHYEQYF; J gene: TRBJ2-7; CDR3 length: 11; clone size: few; V gene: TRBV7-2; D gene: NA
CDR3 DNA: TGTGCTAGTGGTTTGTGGGCCGGACAGGGAAGGAGTCCCCAGCATTTT; CDR3 protein: CASGLWAGQGRSPQHF; J gene: TRBJ1-5; CDR3 length: 16; clone size: many; V gene: TRBV12-5; D gene: TRBD1
CDR3 DNA: TGTGCCAGCTCACCACTAACGTTGAATGAGCAGTTCTTC; CDR3 protein: CASSPLTLNEQFF; J gene: TRBJ2-1; CDR3 length: 13; clone size: many; V gene: TRBV18; D gene: NA
CDR3 DNA: TGTGCCAGCAGCTTACCGGGACAGGCAATGGGGGAGCAGTACTTC; CDR3 protein: CASSLPGQAMGEQYF; J gene: TRBJ2-7; CDR3 length: 15; clone size: many; V gene: TRBV28; D gene: TRBD1
CDR3 DNA: TGTGCCTGGAGTGCCAAGGGGCTGGGGCATAGCAATCAGCCCCAGCATTTT; CDR3 protein: CAWSAKGLGHSNQPQHF; J gene: TRBJ1-5; CDR3 length: 17; clone size: few; V gene: TRBV30; D gene: NA
CDR3 DNA: TGCAGTGCCCCGGGACAGGGGGCAATTCAGCCCCAGCATTTT; CDR3 protein: CSAPGQGAIQPQHF; J gene: TRBJ1-5; CDR3 length: 14; clone size: many; V gene: TRBV20-1; D gene: TRBD1
CDR3 DNA: TGTGCCAGCAGCTTAGCGGGAACATCAAAAGAGACCCAGTACTTC; CDR3 protein: CASSLAGTSKETQYF; J gene: TRBJ2-5; CDR3 length: 15; clone size: many; V gene: TRBV7-3; D gene: NA
CDR3 DNA: TGCAGCGTTGCTCCACATTCAGACACCGGGGAGCTGTTTTTT; CDR3 protein: CSVAPHSDTGELFF; J gene: TRBJ2-2; CDR3 length: 14; clone size: many; V gene: TRBV29-1; D gene: NA
CDR3 DNA: TGTGCCAGCAGCCAAAAGTGGACAAGCAACTATGGCTACACCTTC; CDR3 protein: CASSQKWTSNYGYTF; J gene: TRBJ1-2; CDR3 length: 15; clone size: many; V gene: TRBV5-4; D gene: NA
CDR3 DNA: TGTGCCAGCAGACCCCGGGGGGCAGGCGAGCAGTACTTC; CDR3 protein: CASRPRGAGEQYF; J gene: TRBJ2-7; CDR3 length: 13; clone size: many; V gene: TRBV13; D gene: NA